The 22 T cell receptor beta chains below all came from one sample that was sequenced in a study of control samples from healthy donors and cancer patients. Sequenced by immunoSEQ multiplex PCR; TCRdb stores in-frame clones only, minus some. Of 390,000 or so clones listed, 90% are singletons. Specimen: PBMCs. These receptors came from a man between 40 and 49 years old with head and neck cancer.

CDR3 DNA sequence: TGCGCCAGCAGCTCGACAGGGGAGGCTGGCTACACCTTC. It is translated as CASSSTGEAGYTF. V and J are TRBV5-1 and TRBJ1-2, with 8 bases identical to TRBD1. Germline loops: CDR1 SGHRS, CDR2 YFSETQ. J gave up 7 bases and V 3 bases, and 5 bases lay outside the gene matches. The CDR3 loop spans 13 amino acids.

The genes are TRBV27 and TRBJ2-6; D not resolved. Looked up from germline, CDR1 is MNHEY and CDR2 is SMNVEV (reference sequence). Trimming took 7 bases from V and 2 from J, leaving 9 bases between them. The CDR3 runs to 14 residues. CDR3 sequence reads: CASKGRPGANVLTF. As DNA, the CDR3 is TGTGCCAGCAAAGGTCGGCCTGGGGCCAACGTCCTGACTTTC.

This clone was counted between two and nine times. One end of the junction varies from germline; a read error may be responsible. The CDR3 nucleotides are TGTGCCAGCAGTTTTTCGAGGACACGCTCCTTC. Encoded protein: CASSFSRTRSF. The chain joins TRBV28 to TRBJ2-7; maybe TRBD1 (5 bases). The CDR3 is 11 amino acids. Germline loops: CDR1 MDHEN, CDR2 SYDVKM.

The CDR3 reads CASSYSDPGQGYGYTF. Here the CDR3 DNA reads TGTGCCAGCAGTTACTCAGATCCGGGACAGGGATATGGCTACACCTTC. The chain uses TRBV6-5 and TRBJ1-2, with 9 bases that match TRBD1. The CDR3 is made up of 16 amino acids. Germline values: CDR1 MNHEY, CDR2 SVGAGI. J gave up 5 bases and V 0 bases, and 7 bases lay outside the gene matches.

V usage is TRBV28 and J usage is TRBJ1-1, with a tentative D call TRBD1 (5 bases). The CDR3 covers 13 residues. Germline-derived CDR1 and CDR2 are MDHEN and SYDVKM. Between the trimmed V and J ends, which lost 6 bases and 1 base, there was a span of 9 bases. The DNA for the CDR3 is TGTGCCAGCAGGATGACAGCGAACACTGAAGCTTTCTTT. This gives the protein CASRMTANTEAFF.

V usage is TRBV23-1 and J usage is TRBJ2-7, with D perhaps assigned TRBD1 or TRBD2 (6 bases each). TRBV23-1 carries the ORF label, with uncertain function. CDR3 length: 14 residues. Trimming removed 0 bases from V and 4 bases from J, with 10 bases in between. In DNA, the CDR3 is TGCGCCAGCAGTCAATCGGGGGGCGAGTACGAGCAGTACTTC. Translation gives CASSQSGGEYEQYF.

The chain recombines TRBV2 with TRBJ1-5; TRBD1 aligns across 10 bases. J was trimmed by 6 bases and V by 4 bases; bases with no gene match: 3. CDR1 is SNHLY and CDR2 is FYNNEI in the germline V gene. The CDR3 is 14 residues long. The CDR3 DNA reads as TGTGCCAGCAGTGGGACAGGGGGATCTCAGCCCCAGCATTTT. It specifies CASSGTGGSQPQHF.

The chain couples TRBV2 to TRBJ1-4; D unclear. The CDR3 loop spans 13 amino acids. CDR1 and CDR2 from the germline V gene are SNHLY and FYNNEI. Deletions cut 5 bases from V and 7 bases from J, with 11 bases between. The CDR3 spells CASSLEGGEKLFF. In nucleotides, the CDR3 is TGTGCCAGCAGTTTGGAAGGAGGTGAAAAACTGTTTTTT. The entire variable domain, with the rest obtained from reference TRBV2 and TRBJ1-4, is as follows: EPEVTQTPSHQVTQMGQEVILRCVPISNHLYFYWYRQILGQKVEFLVSFYNNEISEKSEIFDDQFSVERPDGSNFTLKIRSTKLEDSAMYFCASSLEGGEKLFFGSGTQLSVL.

This chain uses TRBV19 with TRBJ2-3; D is uncertain. Trimming stripped 7 bases from V and 1 base from J, with 12 bases between. Germline V gene sequence: CDR1 LNHDA, CDR2 SQIVND (reference sequence). The CDR3 is 14 residues long. The CDR3 coding sequence is TGTGCCAGTAACCAAGCGACGGGCACAGATACGCAGTATTTT. It codes for CASNQATGTDTQYF.

The chain is built from TRBV7-3 and TRBJ2-1, with TRBD2 identical over 14 bases. Germline lookup yields CDR1 SGHTA and CDR2 FQGTGA. Trimming at V came to 6 bases and at J to 6 bases, leaving 7 bases not matched to a gene. This CDR3 contains 16 residues. The CDR3 DNA sequence: TGTGCCAGCAGTAAGACCGGGACTAGCGGGGGCAATGAGCAGTTCTTC. Amino acid sequence: CASSKTGTSGGNEQFF.

This sequence joins TRBV10-3 and TRBJ1-4; 8 nucleotides align to TRBD1. The germline V gene encodes CDR1 ENHRY and CDR2 SYGVKD. The J segment lost 5 bases and the V segment lost 0 bases, leaving 2 bases of the junction unmatched. The CDR3 contains 15 residues. CDR3 sequence reads: CAISESGTGNEKLFF. CDR3 in DNA: TGTGCCATCAGTGAGTCGGGGACAGGAAATGAAAAACTGTTTTTT.

The chain carries TRBV27 and TRBJ2-1; 10 bases map to TRBD2. With 5 bases clipped from V and 8 bases from J, the junction kept 12 bases outside the gene matches. The CDR3 consists of 16 residues. Germline V gene lookup returns CDR1 MNHEY and CDR2 SMNVEV (reference sequence). The DNA for the CDR3 is TGTGCCAGCAGTACCTCCCGAGCGGGGGGGCTCTATGAGCAGTTCTTC. Translating gives CASSTSRAGGLYEQFF.

In this sample, this clone turned up once. The V call is TRBV12-5, the J call TRBJ1-5; D is ambiguous. Per germline, CDR1 LGHNT and CDR2 FRNRAP. Trimming took 4 bases from V and 0 from J, leaving 13 bases between them. This CDR3 is 16 amino acids long. The CDR3 nucleotides read TGTGCTAGTGGTTCCTATACAGAGATTAGCAATCAGCCCCAGCATTTT. Its translation is CASGSYTEISNQPQHF.

The V gene is TRBV15, the J gene TRBJ2-2; D is uncertain. Germline V gene sequence: CDR1 LNHNV, CDR2 YYDKDF (reference sequence). The V end was cut by 4 bases, the J end by 5 bases, with 5 bases between. This CDR3 is 12 amino acids long. CDR3 loop: CATSTATGELFF. Here the CDR3 DNA reads TGTGCCACCAGCACGGCGACCGGGGAGCTGTTTTTT.

This clone has more than one count but fewer than ten. V usage is TRBV27 and J usage is TRBJ2-7; TRBD1 matches at 9 bases. Germline loops: CDR1 MNHEY, CDR2 SMNVEV (reference sequence). The CDR3 spans 13 residues. With 8 bases clipped from V and 2 bases from J, the junction kept 4 bases outside the gene matches. The CDR3 DNA reads TGTGCCAGCTGGGACAGGGTCCCCTACGAGCAGTACTTC. Its protein product is CASWDRVPYEQYF.

V and J are TRBV4-1 and TRBJ2-1; D remains ambiguous. Trimming pared 2 bases from V and 9 bases from J, leaving 14 bases between. CDR3 size: 14 residues. Per the germline V gene, CDR1 is MGHRA and CDR2 is YSYEKL. The DNA for the CDR3 is TGCGCCAGCAGCCAAAGCTACCTGAGAGGTGAGCAGTTCTTC. Translated: CASSQSYLRGEQFF.

This chain connects TRBV28 to TRBJ1-1; TRBD1 aligns across 7 bases. The CDR3 length is 16 residues. The V gene end was trimmed by 7 bases and the J gene end by 4 bases; junction bases not matched to a gene: 15. Germline loops: CDR1 MDHEN, CDR2 SYDVKM. CDR3 in amino acids: CASISTGRGRVTEAFF. The CDR3 DNA reads as TGTGCCAGCATCTCCACGGGGAGGGGGCGAGTCACTGAAGCTTTCTTT.

The chain uses TRBV29-1 and TRBJ1-2, with 7 bases aligning to TRBD1. Per germline, CDR1 SQVTM and CDR2 ANQGSEA. With V trimmed by 7 bases and J by 8 bases, 10 bases remained unmatched. The CDR3 is made up of 12 amino acids. CDR3 region: CSDPGQPGGYTF. The CDR3 region has the DNA TGCAGCGATCCGGGACAGCCGGGAGGCTACACCTTC. Looking up the rest from reference TRBV29-1 and TRBJ1-2 gives the full variable domain: SAVISQKPSRDICQRGTSLTIQCQVDSQVTMMFWYRQQPGQSLTLIATANQGSEATYESGFVIDKFPISRPNLTFSTLTVSNMSPEDSSIYLCSDPGQPGGYTFGSGTRLTVV.

The gene calls are TRBV19 and TRBJ1-1; D is unresolved. Trimming stripped 2 bases from V and 7 bases from J, with 8 bases between. The CDR3 spans 12 residues. Germline-derived CDR1 and CDR2 are LNHDA and SQIVND (reference sequence). The CDR3 region is CASSISYSEAFF. The DNA of the CDR3 is TGTGCCAGTAGTATATCCTACAGTGAAGCTTTCTTT.

The chain has TRBV28 and TRBJ1-5, with D maybe TRBD1 (5 bases). V shed 6 bases and J shed 1 base, with 16 bases lying between them. The CDR3 has 16 residues. Per the germline V gene, CDR1 is MDHEN and CDR2 is SYDVKM. CDR3 nucleotide sequence: TGTGCCAGCAGACCGAGAGCAGGGTTGAGCAATCAGCCCCAGCATTTT. Translation gives CASRPRAGLSNQPQHF. The full variable domain, completed using reference TRBV28 and TRBJ1-5, is DVKVTQSSRYLVKRTGEKVFLECVQDMDHENMFWYRQDPGLGLRLIYFSYDVKMKEKGDIPEGYSVSREKKERFSLILESASTNQTSMYLCASRPRAGLSNQPQHFGDGTRLSIL.

The count of this clone is one. The chain combines TRBV7-9 with TRBJ1-2; D is uncertain. Germline-derived CDR1 and CDR2 are SEHNR and FQNEAQ (reference sequence). V was clipped by 2 bases and J by 3 bases, with 13 bases between them. The CDR3 extends over 15 amino acids. The CDR3 loop is CASSLKSGDDYGYTF. In DNA form, the CDR3 reads TGTGCCAGCAGCTTAAAGTCCGGCGACGACTATGGCTACACCTTC.

The count of this clone is one. This rearrangement joins TRBV28 to TRBJ2-3, with D unresolved. The germline V gene has CDR1 MDHEN and CDR2 SYDVKM. V lost 5 bases to trimming and J lost 0 bases, with 6 bases between them. The CDR3 is 13 amino acids. This CDR3 reads CASSPPSTDTQYF. CDR3 nucleotides: TGTGCCAGCAGTCCTCCTAGCACAGATACGCAGTATTTT.